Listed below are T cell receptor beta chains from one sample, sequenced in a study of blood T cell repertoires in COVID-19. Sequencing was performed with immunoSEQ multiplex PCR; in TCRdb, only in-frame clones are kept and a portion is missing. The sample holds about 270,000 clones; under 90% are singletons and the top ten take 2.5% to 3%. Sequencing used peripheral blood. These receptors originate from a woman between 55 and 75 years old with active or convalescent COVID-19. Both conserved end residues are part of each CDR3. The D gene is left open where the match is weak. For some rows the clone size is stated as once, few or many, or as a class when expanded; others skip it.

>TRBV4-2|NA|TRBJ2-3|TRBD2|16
TGTGCCAGCAGCCCAGAGAGCGGGGGGGGTAGGAATACGCAGTATTTT
CASSPESGGGRNTQYF
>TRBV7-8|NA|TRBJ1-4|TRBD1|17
TGTGCCAGCAGCCCAGGACAGGGTATTCGGGCTAATGAAAAACTGTTTTTT
CASSPGQGIRANEKLFF
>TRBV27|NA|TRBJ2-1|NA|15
TGTGCCAGCAGTTTATCTACTACACCTTACAATGAGCAGTTCTTC
CASSLSTTPYNEQFF
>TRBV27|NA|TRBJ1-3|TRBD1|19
TGTGCCAGCACCTTTGACAGGGACGGGGGATTGGGCTCTGGAAACACCATATATTTT
CASTFDRDGGLGSGNTIYF
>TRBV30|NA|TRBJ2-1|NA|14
TGTGCCTGGAACCTGATGAGCTCCTACAATGAGCAGTTCTTC
CAWNLMSSYNEQFF
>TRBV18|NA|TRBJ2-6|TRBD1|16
TGTGCCAGCTCACCCGGACAGGGATTAGGGGCCAACGTCCTGACTTTC
CASSPGQGLGANVLTF
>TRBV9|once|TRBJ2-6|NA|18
TGTGCCAGCAGCGTAAGAAGGGGTGTAGGCTCTGGGGCCAACGTCCTGACTTTC
CASSVRRGVGSGANVLTF
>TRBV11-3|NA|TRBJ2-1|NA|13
TGTGCCAGCAGAGGGGGGGCCAGGAATGAGCAGTTCTTC
CASRGGARNEQFF
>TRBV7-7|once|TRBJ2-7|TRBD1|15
TGTGCCAGCAGCTTGGTGGAGACAGGGCAATCCGAGCAGTACTTC
CASSLVETGQSEQYF
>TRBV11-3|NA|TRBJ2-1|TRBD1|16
TGTGCCAGCAGCCCTCTCCCGGGACAGGGATGGGATGAGCAGTTCTTC
CASSPLPGQGWDEQFF
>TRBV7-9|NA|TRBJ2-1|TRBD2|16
TGTGCCAGCAGCTTAGGACTAGCGGGGAATTTCAATGAGCAGTTCTTC
CASSLGLAGNFNEQFF
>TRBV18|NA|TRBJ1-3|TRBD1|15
TGTGCCAGCTCGTCCGGGACAGGGGATGGAAACACCATATATTTT
CASSSGTGDGNTIYF
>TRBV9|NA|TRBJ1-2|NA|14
TGTGCCAGCAGCCCCGTTCTCCCTAACTATGGCTACACCTTC
CASSPVLPNYGYTF
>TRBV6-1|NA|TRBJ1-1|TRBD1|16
TGTGCCAGCAGTGAGACAGGGTCGGCCAAAAACACTGAAGCTTTCTTT
CASSETGSAKNTEAFF
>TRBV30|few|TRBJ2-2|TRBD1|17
TGTGCCTGGAGTACTTTCCTGCCGGGACAGGGGGCCGGGGAGCTGTTTTTT
CAWSTFLPGQGAGELFF
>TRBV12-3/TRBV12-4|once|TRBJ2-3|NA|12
TGTGCCAGCAGTGGACTCACAGATACGCAGTATTTT
CASSGLTDTQYF
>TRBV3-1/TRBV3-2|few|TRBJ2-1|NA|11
TGTGCCAGCAGCCAAAGGAGTGAGCAGTTCTTC
CASSQRSEQFF
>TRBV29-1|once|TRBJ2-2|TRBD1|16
TGCAGCGTTGAGGGACCGGGACAGGGGGCAACCGGGGAGCTGTTTTTT
CSVEGPGQGATGELFF
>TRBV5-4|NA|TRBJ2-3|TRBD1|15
TGTGCCAGCAGCTTGGTGACAGGGGGCGCAGATACGCAGTATTTT
CASSLVTGGADTQYF
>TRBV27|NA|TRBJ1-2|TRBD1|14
TGTGCCAGCAGCTTCGGGACAGGGCGCTATGGCTACACCTTC
CASSFGTGRYGYTF
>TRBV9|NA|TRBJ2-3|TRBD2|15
TGTGCCAGCAGCGTACTGGCGGGAGGCACAGATACGCAGTATTTT
CASSVLAGGTDTQYF
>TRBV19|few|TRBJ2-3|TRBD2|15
TGTGCCAGTAGTACCAGCGGGGAGAGCACAGATACGCAGTATTTT
CASSTSGESTDTQYF
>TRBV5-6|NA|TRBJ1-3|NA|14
TGTGCCAGCAGCCGTACGGGATCCGGAAACACCATATATTTT
CASSRTGSGNTIYF
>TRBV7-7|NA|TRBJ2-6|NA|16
TGTGCTAGCAGCTTAGATGGAGGATCTGGGGCCAACGTCCTGACTTTC
CASSLDGGSGANVLTF
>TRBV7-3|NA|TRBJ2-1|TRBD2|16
TGTGCCAGCAGCTTAAGCTCGGGGGGGCCTTACAATGAGCAGTTCTTC
CASSLSSGGPYNEQFF
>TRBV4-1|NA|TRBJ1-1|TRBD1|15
TGCGCCAGCAGCCAAGGGACAGGGTTTCCGACTGAAGCTTTCTTT
CASSQGTGFPTEAFF
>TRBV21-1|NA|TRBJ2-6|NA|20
TGTGCCAGCAGCAAAGCAGTAGTAAGGAGTTCTGTCTCTGGGGCCAACGTCCTGACTTTC
CASSKAVVRSSVSGANVLTF
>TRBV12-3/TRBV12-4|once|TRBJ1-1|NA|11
TGTGCCAGCAGTTTCGCCCGCGTAGCTTTCTTT
CASSFARVAFF
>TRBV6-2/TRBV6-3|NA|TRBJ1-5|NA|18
TGTGCCAGCAGCTCTACCCCTGAGACAGATAATAGCAATCAGCCCCAGCATTTT
CASSSTPETDNSNQPQHF
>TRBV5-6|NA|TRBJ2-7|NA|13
TGTGCCAGCAGCTTGGGCAGGGCCTACGAGCAGTACTTC
CASSLGRAYEQYF
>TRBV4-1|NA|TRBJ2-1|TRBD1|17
TGCGCCAGCAGCCAAGTATTCGGGACAGGGGCCTACAATGAGCAGTTCTTC
CASSQVFGTGAYNEQFF
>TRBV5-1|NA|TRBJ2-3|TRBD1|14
TGCGCCAGCGGTGGGACAGGAACCACAGATACGCAGTATTTT
CASGGTGTTDTQYF
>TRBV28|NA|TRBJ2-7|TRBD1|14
TGTGCCAGCAGTCCGGGACAGGGAAGGTGGGAGCAGTACTTC
CASSPGQGRWEQYF
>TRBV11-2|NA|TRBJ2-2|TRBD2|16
TGTGCCAGCAGCCCCAGACTAGCCCCAAACACCGGGGAGCTGTTTTTT
CASSPRLAPNTGELFF
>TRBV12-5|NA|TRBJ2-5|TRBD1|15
TGTGCTAGTGACAACCGGGGACAGGGCGTTGAGACCCAGTACTTC
CASDNRGQGVETQYF
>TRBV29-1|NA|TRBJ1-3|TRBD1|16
TGCAGCGTTAGGACAGGGGAAAAAGCCTCTGGAAACACCATATATTTT
CSVRTGEKASGNTIYF
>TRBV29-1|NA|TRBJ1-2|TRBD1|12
TGCAGCGCCGAACAGGGGGACTATGGCTACACCTTC
CSAEQGDYGYTF
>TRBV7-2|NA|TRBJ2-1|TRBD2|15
TGTGCCAGCAGCTTGGGCGGGGGGTCCTACAATGAGCAGTTCTTC
CASSLGGGSYNEQFF
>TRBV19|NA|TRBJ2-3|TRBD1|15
TGTGCCAGTAGTCCGCGGGACAGGGGATCAGATACGCAGTATTTT
CASSPRDRGSDTQYF
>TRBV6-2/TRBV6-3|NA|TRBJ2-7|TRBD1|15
TGTGCCAGCAGCCCCGGGACAGGGGGCAGGTGGGAGCAGTACTTC
CASSPGTGGRWEQYF
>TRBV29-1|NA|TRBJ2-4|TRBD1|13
TGCAGCGTTGCGGTCGGGACAGGAGACATTCAGTACTTC
CSVAVGTGDIQYF
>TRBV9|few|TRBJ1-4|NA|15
TGTGCCAGCAGCGTAGCCGGAGGGGACAATGAAAAACTGTTTTTT
CASSVAGGDNEKLFF
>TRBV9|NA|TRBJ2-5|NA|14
TGTGCCAGCAGCGTATCGGGCGGGGAAGGGACCCAGTACTTC
CASSVSGGEGTQYF
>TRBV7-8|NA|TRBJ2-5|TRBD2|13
TGTGCCAGCCTCGGGACTAGCACAAAGACCCAGTACTTC
CASLGTSTKTQYF
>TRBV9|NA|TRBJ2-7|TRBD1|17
TGTGCCAGCAGCGTCGGGACAGCCGCGTCGGTGTCCTACGAGCAGTACTTC
CASSVGTAASVSYEQYF
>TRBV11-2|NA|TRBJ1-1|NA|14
TGTGCCAGCAGCTTAGATGGGGCGAACACTGAAGCTTTCTTT
CASSLDGANTEAFF
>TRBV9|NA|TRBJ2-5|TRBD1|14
TGTGCCAGCAGCGCGACAGGGGGAATAGAGACCCAGTACTTC
CASSATGGIETQYF
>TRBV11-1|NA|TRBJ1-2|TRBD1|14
TGTGCCAGCAGCCTTAGGGGGCTAAACTATGGCTACACCTTC
CASSLRGLNYGYTF
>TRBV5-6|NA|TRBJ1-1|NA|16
TGTGCCAGCAGCTTGGTGATTGGGGGGGATAGCACTGAAGCTTTCTTT
CASSLVIGGDSTEAFF
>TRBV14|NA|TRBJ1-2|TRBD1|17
TGTGCCAGCAGCCAAGCAGCTTTTGGACAGGGGAACTATGGCTACACCTTC
CASSQAAFGQGNYGYTF
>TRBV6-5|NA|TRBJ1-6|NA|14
TGTGCCAGCAACAGACAGCCCAGTAATTCACCCCTCCACTTT
CASNRQPSNSPLHF
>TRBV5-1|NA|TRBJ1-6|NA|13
TGCGCCAGCAGCTTGGCCAGTAATTCACCCCTCCACTTT
CASSLASNSPLHF
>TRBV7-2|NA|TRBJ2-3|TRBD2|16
TGTGCCAGCAGCCCGCAGGTGAGCGGGGGCGCAGATACGCAGTATTTT
CASSPQVSGGADTQYF
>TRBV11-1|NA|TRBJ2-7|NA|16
TGTGCCAGCAGCTTAGGGGTAGCCGCAGACGGTTACGAGCAGTACTTC
CASSLGVAADGYEQYF
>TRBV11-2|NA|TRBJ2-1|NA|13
TGTGCCAGCAGCTTAGATGCCAGGGGCCAGCAGTTCTTC
CASSLDARGQQFF
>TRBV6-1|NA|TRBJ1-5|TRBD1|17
TGTGCCAGCAGTGAGGGACAGATAGACTATAGCAATCAGCCCCAGCATTTT
CASSEGQIDYSNQPQHF
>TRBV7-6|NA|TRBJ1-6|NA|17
TGTGCCAGCAGCCCCCTGGGGGCTCGGGGTGGTAATTCACCCCTCCACTTT
CASSPLGARGGNSPLHF
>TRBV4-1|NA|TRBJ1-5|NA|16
TGCGCCAGCAGCCAATCCGGCCAAACAGGGAATCAGCCCCAGCATTTT
CASSQSGQTGNQPQHF